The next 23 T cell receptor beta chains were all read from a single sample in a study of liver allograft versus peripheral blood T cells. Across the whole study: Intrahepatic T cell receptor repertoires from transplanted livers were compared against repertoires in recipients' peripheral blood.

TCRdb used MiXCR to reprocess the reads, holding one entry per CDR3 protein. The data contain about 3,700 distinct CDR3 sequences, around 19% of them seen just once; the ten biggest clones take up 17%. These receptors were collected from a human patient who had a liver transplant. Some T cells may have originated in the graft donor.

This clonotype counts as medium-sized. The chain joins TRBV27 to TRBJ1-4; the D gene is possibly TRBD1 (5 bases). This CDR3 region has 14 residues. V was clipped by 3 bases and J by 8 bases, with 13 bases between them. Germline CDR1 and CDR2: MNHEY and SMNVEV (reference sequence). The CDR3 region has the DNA TGTGCCAGCAGTTTCGACAGCAACAGGGAAAAACTGTTTTTT. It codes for CASSFDSNREKLFF.

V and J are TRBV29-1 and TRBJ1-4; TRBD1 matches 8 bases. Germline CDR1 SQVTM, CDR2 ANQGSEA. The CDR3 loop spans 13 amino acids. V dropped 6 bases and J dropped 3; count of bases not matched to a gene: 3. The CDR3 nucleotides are TGCAGCGTCGTGACAGGGGCTAATGAAAAACTGTTTTTT. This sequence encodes CSVVTGANEKLFF.

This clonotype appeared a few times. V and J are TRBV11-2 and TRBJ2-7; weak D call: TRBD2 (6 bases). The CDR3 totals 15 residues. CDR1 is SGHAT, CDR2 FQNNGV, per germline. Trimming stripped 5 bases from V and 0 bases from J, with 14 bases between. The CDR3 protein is CASSPQGGPSYEQYF. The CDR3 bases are TGTGCCAGCAGCCCCCAGGGAGGACCCTCCTACGAGCAGTACTTC. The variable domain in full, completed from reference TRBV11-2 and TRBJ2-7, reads EAGVAQSPRYKIIEKRQSVAFWCNPISGHATLYWYQQILGQGPKLLIQFQNNGVVDDSQLPKDRFSAERLKGVDSTLKIQPAKLEDSAVYLCASSPQGGPSYEQYFGPGTRLTVT.

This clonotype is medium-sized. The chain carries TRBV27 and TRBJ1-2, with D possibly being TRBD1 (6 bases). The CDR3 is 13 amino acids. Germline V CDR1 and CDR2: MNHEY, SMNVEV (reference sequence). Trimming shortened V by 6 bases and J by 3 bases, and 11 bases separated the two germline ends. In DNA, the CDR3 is TGTGCCAGCAGAACCCACAGGGACTATGGCTACACCTTC. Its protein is CASRTHRDYGYTF.

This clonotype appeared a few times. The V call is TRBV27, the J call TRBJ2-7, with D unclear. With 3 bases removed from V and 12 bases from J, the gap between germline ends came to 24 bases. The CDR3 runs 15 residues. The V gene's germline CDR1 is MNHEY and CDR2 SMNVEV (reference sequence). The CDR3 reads CASSFRPSPTLLRYF. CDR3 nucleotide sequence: TGTGCCAGCAGTTTTAGACCGTCCCCAACCTTACTTCGGTACTTC.

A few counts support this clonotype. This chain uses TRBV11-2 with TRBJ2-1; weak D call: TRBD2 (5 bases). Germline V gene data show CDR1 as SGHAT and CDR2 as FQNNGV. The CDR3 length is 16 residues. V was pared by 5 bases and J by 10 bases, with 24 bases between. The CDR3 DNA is TGTGCCAGCAGCCTACCTGTAGGAGTGGGGTCGGGGGAGCAGTTCTTC. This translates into CASSLPVGVGSGEQFF.

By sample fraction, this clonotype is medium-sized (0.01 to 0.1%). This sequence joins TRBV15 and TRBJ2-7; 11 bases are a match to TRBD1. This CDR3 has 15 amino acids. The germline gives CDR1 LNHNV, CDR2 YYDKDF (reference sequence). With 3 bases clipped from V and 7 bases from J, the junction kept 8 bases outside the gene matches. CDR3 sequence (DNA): TGTGCCACCAGCAGGGACAGGGGGCCTTTCTTTGAGCAGTACTTC. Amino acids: CATSRDRGPFFEQYF.

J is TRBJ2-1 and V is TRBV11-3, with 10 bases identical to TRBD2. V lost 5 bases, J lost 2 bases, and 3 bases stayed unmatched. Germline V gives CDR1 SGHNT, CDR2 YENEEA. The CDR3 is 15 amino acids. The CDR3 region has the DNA TGTGCCAGCAGCCCTAGCGGGAGCGCCTACAATGAGCAGTTCTTC. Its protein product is CASSPSGSAYNEQFF.

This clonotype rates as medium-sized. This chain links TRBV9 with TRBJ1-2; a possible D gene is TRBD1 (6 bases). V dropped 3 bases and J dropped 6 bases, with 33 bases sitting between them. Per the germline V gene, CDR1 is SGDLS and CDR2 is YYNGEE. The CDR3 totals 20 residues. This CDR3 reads CASSAYPGAQTGPTMHGYTF. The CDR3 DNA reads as TGTGCCAGCAGCGCGTACCCTGGGGCCCAGACAGGCCCTACGATGCATGGCTACACCTTC.

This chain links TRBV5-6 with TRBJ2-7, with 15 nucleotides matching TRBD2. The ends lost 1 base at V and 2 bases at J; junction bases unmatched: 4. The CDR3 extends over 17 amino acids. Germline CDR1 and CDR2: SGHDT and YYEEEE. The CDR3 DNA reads TGTGCCAGCAGCTTGCTTGGGACTAGCGGGGGGACCTACGAGCAGTACTTC. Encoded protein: CASSLLGTSGGTYEQYF.

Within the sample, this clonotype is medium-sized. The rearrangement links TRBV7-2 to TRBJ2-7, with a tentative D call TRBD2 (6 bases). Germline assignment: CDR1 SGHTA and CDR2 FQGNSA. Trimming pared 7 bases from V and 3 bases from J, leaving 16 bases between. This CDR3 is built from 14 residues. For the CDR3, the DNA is TGTGCCAGCAACACGGGGAGCGGGTTCTACGAGCAGTACTTC. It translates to CASNTGSGFYEQYF.

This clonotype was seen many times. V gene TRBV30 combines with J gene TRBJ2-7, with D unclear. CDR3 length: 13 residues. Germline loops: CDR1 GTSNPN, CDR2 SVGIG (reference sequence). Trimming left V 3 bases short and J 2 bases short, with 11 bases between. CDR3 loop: CAWSIATTYEQYF. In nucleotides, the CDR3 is TGTGCCTGGAGCATTGCGACAACCTACGAGCAGTACTTC.

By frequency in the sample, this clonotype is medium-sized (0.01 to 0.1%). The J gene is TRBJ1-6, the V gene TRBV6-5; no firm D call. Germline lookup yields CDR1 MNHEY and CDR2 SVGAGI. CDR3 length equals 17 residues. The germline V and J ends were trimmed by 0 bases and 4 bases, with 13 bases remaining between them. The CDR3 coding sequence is TGTGCCAGCAGTTACTCCTACAACTACGAGTATAATTCACCCCTCCACTTT. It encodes CASSYSYNYEYNSPLHF.

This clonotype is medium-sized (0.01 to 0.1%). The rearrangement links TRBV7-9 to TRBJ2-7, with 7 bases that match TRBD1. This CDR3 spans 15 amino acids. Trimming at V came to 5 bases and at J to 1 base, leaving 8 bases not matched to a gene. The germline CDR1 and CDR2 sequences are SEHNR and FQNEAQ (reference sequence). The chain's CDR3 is CASSQTGLLSYEQYF. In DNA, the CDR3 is TGTGCCAGCAGCCAGACAGGGCTCCTATCCTACGAGCAGTACTTC. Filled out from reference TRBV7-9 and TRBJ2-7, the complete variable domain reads DTGVSQNPRHKITKRGQNVTFRCDPISEHNRLYWYRQTLGQGPEFLTYFQNEAQLEKSRLLSDRFSAERPKGSFSTLEIQRTEQGDSAMYLCASSQTGLLSYEQYFGPGTRLTVT.

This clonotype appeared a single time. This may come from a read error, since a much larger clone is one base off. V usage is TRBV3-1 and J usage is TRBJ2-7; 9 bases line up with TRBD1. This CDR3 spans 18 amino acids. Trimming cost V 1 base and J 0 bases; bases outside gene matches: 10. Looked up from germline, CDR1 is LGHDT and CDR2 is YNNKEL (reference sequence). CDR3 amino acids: CASSQVTGGVVSSYEQYF. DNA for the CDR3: TGTGCCAGCAGCCAAGTGACAGGGGGGGTCGTGTCCTCCTACGAGCAGTACTTC.

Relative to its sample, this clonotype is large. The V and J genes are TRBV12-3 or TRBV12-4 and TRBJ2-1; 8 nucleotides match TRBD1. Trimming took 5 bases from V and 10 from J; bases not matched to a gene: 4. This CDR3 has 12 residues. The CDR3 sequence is CASSPRGPEQFF. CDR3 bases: TGTGCCAGCAGTCCCAGGGGGCCCGAGCAGTTCTTC.

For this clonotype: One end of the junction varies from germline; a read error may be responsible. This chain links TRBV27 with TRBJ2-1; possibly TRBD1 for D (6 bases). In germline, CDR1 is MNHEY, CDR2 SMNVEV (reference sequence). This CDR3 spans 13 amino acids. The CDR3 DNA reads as TGTGCCAGCAGTTTATCAGGGGGACGGCTCCCGTACTTC. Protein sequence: CASSLSGGRLPYF.

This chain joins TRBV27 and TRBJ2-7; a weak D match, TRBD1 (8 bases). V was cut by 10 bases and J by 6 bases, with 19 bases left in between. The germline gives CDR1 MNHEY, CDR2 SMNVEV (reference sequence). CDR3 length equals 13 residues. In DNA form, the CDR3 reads TGTGCCACGACAGGGGAGGGGTTGGGCGAGCAGTACTTC. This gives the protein CATTGEGLGEQYF.

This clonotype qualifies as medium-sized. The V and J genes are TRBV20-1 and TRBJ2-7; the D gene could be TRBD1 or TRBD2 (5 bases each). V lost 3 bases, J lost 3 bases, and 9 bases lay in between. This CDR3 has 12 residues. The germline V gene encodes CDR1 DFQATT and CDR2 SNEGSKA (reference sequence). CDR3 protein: CSARGRRYEQYF. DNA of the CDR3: TGCAGTGCTAGGGGACGACGCTACGAGCAGTACTTC.

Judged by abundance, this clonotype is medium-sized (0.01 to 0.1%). CDR3 sequence: CASSEKGGTSGTYEQYF. The DNA of the CDR3 is TGTGCCAGCAGTGAAAAGGGGGGGACTAGCGGCACCTACGAGCAGTACTTC. J is TRBJ2-7 and V is TRBV6-1; 11 bases line up with TRBD2. The CDR3 is 17 amino acids. Germline-derived CDR1 and CDR2 are MNHNS and SASEGT. The junction had 8 bases not matched to a gene; V was cut back by 2 bases and J by 2 bases.

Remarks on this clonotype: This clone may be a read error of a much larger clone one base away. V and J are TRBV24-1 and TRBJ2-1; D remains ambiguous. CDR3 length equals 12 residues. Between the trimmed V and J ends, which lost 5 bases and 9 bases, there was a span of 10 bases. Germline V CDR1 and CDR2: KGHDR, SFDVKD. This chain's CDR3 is CATSGPWSEQFF. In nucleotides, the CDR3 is TGTGCCACCAGTGGGCCTTGGAGTGAGCAGTTCTTC.

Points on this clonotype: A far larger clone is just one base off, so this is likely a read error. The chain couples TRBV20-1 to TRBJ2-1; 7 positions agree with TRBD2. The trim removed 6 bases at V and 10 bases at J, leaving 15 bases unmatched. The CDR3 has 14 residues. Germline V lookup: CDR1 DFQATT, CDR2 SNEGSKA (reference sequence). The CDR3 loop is CSAPGEGFSYEQFF. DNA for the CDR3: TGCAGTGCCCCCGGGGAGGGGTTCTCCTACGAGCAGTTCTTC.

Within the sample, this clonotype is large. The CDR3 DNA follows: TGTGCCAGCAGTCTCGGTGGCGGCTATGGCTACACCTTC. Translated: CASSLGGGYGYTF. The chain has TRBV6-6 and TRBJ1-2; D not certain. The V gene lost 5 bases and the J gene lost 4 bases, with 11 bases spanning the gap. Germline CDR1 and CDR2: MNHNY and SVGAGI (reference sequence). The CDR3 is 13 residues long.